Below, 6 T cell receptor beta chains from the same sample are listed, as sequenced in a study of TIL therapy for anti-PD-1-resistant metastatic lung cancer. Sequencing used immunoSEQ v3. Assay: immunoSEQ multiplex PCR; the TCRdb copy retains only in-frame clones and omits some. The sample yields about 50,000 clones, just over 85% seen once. The time point denotes: pre-treatment sample, taken before nivolumab and TIL therapy. Sequencing used blood, obtained at baseline. These receptors were taken from a person between 25 and 79 years old with non-small cell lung cancer.

The CDR3 sequence is CASSPNRVLPQHF. The CDR3 region has the DNA TGTGCCAGCAGCCCCAACAGGGTGTTGCCCCAGCATTTT. The chain joins TRBV27 to TRBJ1-5; TRBD1 might be the D (6 bases). Trimming shortened V by 6 bases and J by 9 bases, and 15 bases separated the two germline ends. The CDR3 has 13 residues. Germline V gene sequence: CDR1 MNHEY, CDR2 SMNVEV (reference sequence).

This clone has only one observation. The genes are TRBV25-1 and TRBJ2-2; D call uncertain. Germline CDR1 MGHDK, CDR2 SYGVNS. This CDR3 has 13 amino acids. Deletions cut 4 bases from V and 7 bases from J, with 10 bases between. This CDR3 reads CASSVVAVGELFF. CDR3 nucleotides: TGTGCCAGCAGTGTGGTCGCGGTCGGGGAGCTGTTTTTT. The variable domain in full, with the rest retrieved from reference TRBV25-1 and TRBJ2-2, is EADIYQTPRYLVIGTGKKITLECSQTMGHDKMYWYQQDPGMELHLIHYSYGVNSTEKGDLSSESTVSRIRTEHFPLTLESARPSHTSQYLCASSVVAVGELFFGEGSRLTVL.

This sequence joins TRBV28 and TRBJ2-5; D unresolved. The CDR3 length is 14 residues. V lost 3 bases, J lost 5 bases, and 13 bases lay in between. Germline V lookup: CDR1 MDHEN, CDR2 SYDVKM. CDR3 sequence reads: CASSLSYSSETQYF. The CDR3, as DNA: TGTGCCAGCAGTTTGAGCTACTCGAGTGAGACCCAGTACTTC.

The chain employs TRBV6-5 and TRBJ2-1, with TRBD1 matching 12 bases. Germline lookup yields CDR1 MNHEY and CDR2 SVGAGI. J lost 6 bases, V lost 9 bases, and 9 bases had no gene match. CDR3 length: 15 residues. For the CDR3, the DNA is TGTGCCAGTACGAGTGGGGACAGGGGGCTCAATGAGCAGTTCTTC. It translates to CASTSGDRGLNEQFF.

The chain uses TRBV27 and TRBJ2-1; D is perhaps TRBD1 or TRBD2 (6 bases each). V lost 2 bases and J 0 bases, leaving 11 bases between the germline ends. The CDR3 is 16 amino acids. In germline, CDR1 is MNHEY, CDR2 SMNVEV (reference sequence). The CDR3 region has the DNA TGTGCCAGCAGTTTAAGGGGGGCCGGCTCCTACAATGAGCAGTTCTTC. Residues: CASSLRGAGSYNEQFF.

The V call is TRBV2, the J call TRBJ1-1; the match to TRBD1 covers 7 bases. V shed 0 bases and J 3 bases; nucleotides not matched to a gene: 13. CDR1 SNHLY and CDR2 FYNNEI come from the germline V gene. The CDR3 loop spans 18 amino acids. In nucleotides, the CDR3 is TGTGCCAGCAGTGAAGCGGGGGGACAGAGTACTCGGGACACTGAAGCTTTCTTT. The encoded protein is CASSEAGGQSTRDTEAFF.